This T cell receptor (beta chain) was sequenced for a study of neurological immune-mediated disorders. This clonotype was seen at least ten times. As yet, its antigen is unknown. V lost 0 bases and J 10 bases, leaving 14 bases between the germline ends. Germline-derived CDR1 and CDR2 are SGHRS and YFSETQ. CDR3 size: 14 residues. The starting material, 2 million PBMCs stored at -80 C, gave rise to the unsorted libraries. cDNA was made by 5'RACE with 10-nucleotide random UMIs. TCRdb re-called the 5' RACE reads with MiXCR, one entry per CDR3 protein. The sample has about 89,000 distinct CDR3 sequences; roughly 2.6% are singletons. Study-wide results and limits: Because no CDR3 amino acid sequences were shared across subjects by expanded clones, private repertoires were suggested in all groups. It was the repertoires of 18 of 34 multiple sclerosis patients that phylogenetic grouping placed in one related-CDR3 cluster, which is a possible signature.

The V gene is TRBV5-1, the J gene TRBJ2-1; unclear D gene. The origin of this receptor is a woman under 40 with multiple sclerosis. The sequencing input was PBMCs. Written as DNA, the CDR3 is TGCGCCAGCAGCTTGGCTAGAACGAAAGACGAGCAGTTCTTC. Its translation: CASSLARTKDEQFF.